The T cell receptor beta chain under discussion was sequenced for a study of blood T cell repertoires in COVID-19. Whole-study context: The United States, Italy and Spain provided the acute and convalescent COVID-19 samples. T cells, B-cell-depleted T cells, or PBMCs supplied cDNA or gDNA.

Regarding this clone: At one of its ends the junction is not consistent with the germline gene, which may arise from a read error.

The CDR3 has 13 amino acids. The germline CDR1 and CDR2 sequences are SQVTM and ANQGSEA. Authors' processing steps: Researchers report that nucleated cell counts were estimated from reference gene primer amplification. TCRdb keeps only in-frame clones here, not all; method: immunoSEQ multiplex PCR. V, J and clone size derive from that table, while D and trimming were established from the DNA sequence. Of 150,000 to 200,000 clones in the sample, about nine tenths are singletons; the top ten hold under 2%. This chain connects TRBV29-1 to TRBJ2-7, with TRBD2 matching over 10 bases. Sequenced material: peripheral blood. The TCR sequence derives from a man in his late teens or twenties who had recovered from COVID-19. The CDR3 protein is CSVLLAGSYGQYF. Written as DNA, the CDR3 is TGCAGCGTATTACTAGCGGGGTCTTACGGGCAGTACTTC.